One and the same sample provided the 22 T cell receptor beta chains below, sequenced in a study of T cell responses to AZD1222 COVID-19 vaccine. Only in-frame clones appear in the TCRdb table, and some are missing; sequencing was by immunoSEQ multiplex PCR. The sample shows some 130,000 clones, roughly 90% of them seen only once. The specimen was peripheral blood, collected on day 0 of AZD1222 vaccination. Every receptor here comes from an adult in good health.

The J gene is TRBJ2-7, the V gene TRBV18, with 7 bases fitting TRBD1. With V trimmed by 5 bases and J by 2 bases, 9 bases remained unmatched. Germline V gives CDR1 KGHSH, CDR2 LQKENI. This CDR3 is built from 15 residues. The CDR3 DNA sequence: TGTGCCAGCTCAGCTCCGGGACAGACGACCTACGAGCAGTACTTC. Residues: CASSAPGQTTYEQYF.

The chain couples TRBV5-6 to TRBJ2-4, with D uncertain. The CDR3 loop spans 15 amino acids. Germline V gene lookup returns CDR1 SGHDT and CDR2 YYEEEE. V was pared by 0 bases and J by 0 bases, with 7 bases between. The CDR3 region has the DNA TGTGCCAGCAGCTTGGCCACAGCAGCCAAAAACATTCAGTACTTC. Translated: CASSLATAAKNIQYF.

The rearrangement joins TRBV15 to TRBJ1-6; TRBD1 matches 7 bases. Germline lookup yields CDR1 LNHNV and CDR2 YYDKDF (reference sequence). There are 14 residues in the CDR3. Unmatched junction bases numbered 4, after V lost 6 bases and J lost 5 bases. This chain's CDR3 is CATRRDRNNSPLHF. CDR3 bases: TGTGCCACCAGGAGGGACAGAAATAATTCACCCCTCCACTTT.

CDR3 loop: CASSSTNRDREGYTF. CDR3 sequence (DNA): TGTGCCAGCAGCTCCACCAACCGGGACAGGGAGGGCTACACCTTC. The V call is TRBV7-8, the J call TRBJ1-2; TRBD1 matches 9 bases. After removal of 4 bases from V and 8 bases from J, the junction contained 11 bases not matched to a gene. Germline V CDR1 and CDR2: SGHVS, FQNEAQ. The CDR3 length is 15 residues.

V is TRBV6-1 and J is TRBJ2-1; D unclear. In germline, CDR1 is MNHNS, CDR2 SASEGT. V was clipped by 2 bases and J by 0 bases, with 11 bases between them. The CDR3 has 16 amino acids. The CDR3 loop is CASSESGRSSYNEQFF. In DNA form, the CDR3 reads TGTGCCAGCAGTGAATCCGGCAGAAGCTCCTACAATGAGCAGTTCTTC.

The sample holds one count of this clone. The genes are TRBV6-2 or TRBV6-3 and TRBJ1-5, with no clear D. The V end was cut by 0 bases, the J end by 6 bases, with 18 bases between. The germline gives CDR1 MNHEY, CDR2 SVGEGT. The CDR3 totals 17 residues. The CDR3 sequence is CASSYSRTGLISQPQHF. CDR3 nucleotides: TGTGCCAGCAGTTACTCGAGGACCGGGTTAATTAGTCAGCCCCAGCATTTT.

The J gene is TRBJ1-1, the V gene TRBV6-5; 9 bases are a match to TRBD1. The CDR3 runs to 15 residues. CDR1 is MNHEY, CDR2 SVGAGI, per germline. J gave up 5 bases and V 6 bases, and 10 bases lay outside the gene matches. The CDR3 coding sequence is TGTGCCAGCAGCGACCCCGGACAGGGGAGGACTGAAGCTTTCTTT. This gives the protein CASSDPGQGRTEAFF.

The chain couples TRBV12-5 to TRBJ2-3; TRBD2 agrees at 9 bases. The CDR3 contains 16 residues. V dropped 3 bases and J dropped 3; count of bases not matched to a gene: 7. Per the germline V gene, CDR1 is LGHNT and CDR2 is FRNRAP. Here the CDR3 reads CASGFLSGRQTDTQYF. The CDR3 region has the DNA TGTGCTAGTGGTTTTCTTAGCGGGAGACAGACAGATACGCAGTATTTT.

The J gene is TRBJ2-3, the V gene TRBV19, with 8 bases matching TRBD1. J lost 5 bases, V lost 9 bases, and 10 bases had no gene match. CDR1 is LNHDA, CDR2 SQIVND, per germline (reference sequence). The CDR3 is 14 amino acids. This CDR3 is CASTSGGVGDTQYF. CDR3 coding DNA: TGTGCCAGCACATCAGGGGGCGTGGGAGATACGCAGTATTTT.

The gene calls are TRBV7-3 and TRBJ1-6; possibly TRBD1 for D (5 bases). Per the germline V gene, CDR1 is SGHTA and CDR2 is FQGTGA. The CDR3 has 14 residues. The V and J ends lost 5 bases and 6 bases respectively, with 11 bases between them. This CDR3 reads CASSRQPINSPLHF. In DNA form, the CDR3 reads TGTGCCAGCAGCCGACAGCCCATTAATTCACCCCTCCACTTT. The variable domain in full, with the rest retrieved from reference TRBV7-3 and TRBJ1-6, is GAGVSQTPSNKVTEKGKYVELRCDPISGHTALYWYRQSLGQGPEFLIYFQGTGAADDSGLPNDRFFAVRPEGSVSTLKIQRTERGDSAVYLCASSRQPINSPLHFGNGTRLTVT.

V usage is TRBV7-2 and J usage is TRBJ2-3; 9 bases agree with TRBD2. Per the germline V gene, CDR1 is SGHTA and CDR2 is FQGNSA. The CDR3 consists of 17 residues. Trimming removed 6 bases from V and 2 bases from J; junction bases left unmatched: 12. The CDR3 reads CASRPRASGANTDTQYF. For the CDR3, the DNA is TGTGCCAGCAGACCTCGGGCTAGCGGGGCGAACACAGATACGCAGTATTTT.

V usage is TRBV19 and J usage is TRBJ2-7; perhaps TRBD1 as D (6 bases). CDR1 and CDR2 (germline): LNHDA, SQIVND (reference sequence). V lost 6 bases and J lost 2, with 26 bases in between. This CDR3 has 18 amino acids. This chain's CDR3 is CASSLTINGRDITYEQYF. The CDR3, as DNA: TGTGCCAGTAGCCTAACCATTAACGGACGGGACATCACCTACGAGCAGTACTTC.

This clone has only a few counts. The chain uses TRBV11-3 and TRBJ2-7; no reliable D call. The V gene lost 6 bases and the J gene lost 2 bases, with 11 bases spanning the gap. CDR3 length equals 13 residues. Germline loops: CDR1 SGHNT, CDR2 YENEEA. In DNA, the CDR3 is TGTGCCAGCAGTTTGACACCTACCTACGAGCAGTACTTC. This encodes CASSLTPTYEQYF.

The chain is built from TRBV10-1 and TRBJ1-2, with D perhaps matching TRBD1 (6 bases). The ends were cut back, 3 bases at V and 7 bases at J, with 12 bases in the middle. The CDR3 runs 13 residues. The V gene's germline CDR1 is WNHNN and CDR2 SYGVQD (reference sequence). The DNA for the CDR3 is TGCGCCAGCAGTGATGGGCAGGGGACTGGCTACACCTTC. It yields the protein CASSDGQGTGYTF.

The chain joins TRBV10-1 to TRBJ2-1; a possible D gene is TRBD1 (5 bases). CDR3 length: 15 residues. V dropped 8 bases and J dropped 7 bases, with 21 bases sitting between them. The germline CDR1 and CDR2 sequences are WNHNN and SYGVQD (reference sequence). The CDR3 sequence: CASQLSPRRQNEQFF. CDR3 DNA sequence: TGCGCCAGCCAATTGAGCCCTCGAAGACAGAATGAGCAGTTCTTC.

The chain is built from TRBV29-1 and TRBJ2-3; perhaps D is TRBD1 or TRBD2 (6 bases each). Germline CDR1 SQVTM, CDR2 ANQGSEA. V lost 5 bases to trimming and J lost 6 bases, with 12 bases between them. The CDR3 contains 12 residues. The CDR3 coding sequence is TGCAGCGTTTTAGGAGGGGGGGATACGCAGTATTTT. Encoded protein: CSVLGGGDTQYF.

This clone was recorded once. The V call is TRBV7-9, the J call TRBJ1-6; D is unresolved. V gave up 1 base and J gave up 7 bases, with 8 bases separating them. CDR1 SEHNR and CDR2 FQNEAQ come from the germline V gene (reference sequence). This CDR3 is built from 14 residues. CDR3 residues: CASSLVTENSPLHF. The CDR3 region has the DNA TGTGCCAGCAGCTTAGTTACAGAGAATTCACCCCTCCACTTT.

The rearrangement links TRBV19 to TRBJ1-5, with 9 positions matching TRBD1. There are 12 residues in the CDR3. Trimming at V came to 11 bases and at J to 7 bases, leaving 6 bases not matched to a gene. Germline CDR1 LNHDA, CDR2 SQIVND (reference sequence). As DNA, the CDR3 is TGTGCCTCAACAGGGGGCACCCAGCCCCAGCATTTT. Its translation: CASTGGTQPQHF.

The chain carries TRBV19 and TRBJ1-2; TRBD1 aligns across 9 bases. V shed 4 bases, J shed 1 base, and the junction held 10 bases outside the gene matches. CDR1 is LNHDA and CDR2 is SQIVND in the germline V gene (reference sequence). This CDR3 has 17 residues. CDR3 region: CASSKGQGTSGNYGYTF. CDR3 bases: TGTGCCAGTAGTAAGGGACAGGGCACGAGCGGTAACTATGGCTACACCTTC.

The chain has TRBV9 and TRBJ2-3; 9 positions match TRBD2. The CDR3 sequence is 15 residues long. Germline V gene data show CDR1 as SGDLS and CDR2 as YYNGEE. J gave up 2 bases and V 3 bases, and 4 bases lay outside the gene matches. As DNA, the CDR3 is TGTGCCAGCAGCGGCGGGGGGGCGCACACAGATACGCAGTATTTT. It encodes CASSGGGAHTDTQYF.

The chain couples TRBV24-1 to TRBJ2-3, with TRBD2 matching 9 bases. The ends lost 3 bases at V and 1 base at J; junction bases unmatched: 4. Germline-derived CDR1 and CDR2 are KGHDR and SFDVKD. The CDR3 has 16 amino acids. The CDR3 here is CATSDAGGPGTDTQYF. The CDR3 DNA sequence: TGTGCCACCAGTGATGCGGGAGGGCCAGGCACAGATACGCAGTATTTT.

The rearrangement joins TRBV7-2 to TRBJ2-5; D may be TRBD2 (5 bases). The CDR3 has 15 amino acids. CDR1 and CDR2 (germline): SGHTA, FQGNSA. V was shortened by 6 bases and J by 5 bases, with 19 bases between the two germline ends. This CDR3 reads CASSLTGERLETQYF. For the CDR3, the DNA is TGTGCCAGCAGTTTAACTGGGGAGAGGTTGGAGACCCAGTACTTC. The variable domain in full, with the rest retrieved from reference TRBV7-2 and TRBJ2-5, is GAGVSQSPSNKVTEKGKDVELRCDPISGHTALYWYRQSLGQGLEFLIYFQGNSAPDKSGLPSDRFSAERTGGSVSTLTIQRTQQEDSAVYLCASSLTGERLETQYFGPGTRLLVL.